One T cell receptor beta chain is described in this entry. Its specificity is unknown. A J-beta primer mix and a sample-barcoded 5' primer were used in a second PCR of roughly 6 to 12 cycles. With 12 random nucleotides, a template-switch adaptor tagged each individual cDNA molecule. MiXCR, run by TCRdb on the 5' RACE reads, gives a single entry per CDR3 protein. The sample includes roughly 2 million distinct CDR3 sequences, around half of them seen just once. These data belong to a study of blood T cells in healthy people across ages. Findings and limits, study-wide: Diversity estimated from one million T cells was considered an underestimate. The fall in TCR beta diversity per million T cells was roughly linear with age.

There were healthy Caucasian individuals from Russia, aged 6 to 90, serving as donors. The CDR3 is 12 residues long. Germline assignment: CDR1 LNHDA and CDR2 SQIVND (reference sequence). V shed 6 bases and J shed 9 bases, with 13 bases lying between them. The sample was blood. This clonotype was sampled from a woman between 40 and 55 years old in good health. The chain employs TRBV19 and TRBJ2-3, with no clear D. As DNA, the CDR3 is TGTGCCAGTAGAGAAAGGGCCGGCACGCAGTATTTT. Its protein product is CASRERAGTQYF.